The rows below give T cell receptor beta chains drawn from one sample of a study of T-cell memory formation after mild COVID-19. Each CDR3 protein gets one entry after TCRdb re-called the 5' RACE reads with MiXCR. Among 400,000 or so distinct CDR3 sequences listed, around a fifth were seen once. Sequenced sample: PBMCs or a T cell subset sorted from them (not recorded which). These receptors were collected from an adult woman who had mild COVID-19 (a few samples of this study predate the infection). Cell type and time point are not known. The CDR3 runs from the conserved cysteine through the conserved F or W. The D gene is left open where the match is weak. Clone size, where shown, is once, few, many, or a class for clones that have expanded.

-	TRBV11-3	-	TRBJ2-5	TGTGCCAGCAGCCTTTGGGCAGGGACCTACCAAGAGACCCAGTACTTC	CASSLWAGTYQETQYF
-	TRBV5-1	TRBD1	TRBJ2-7	TGCGCCAGCTCCCGGGTGACAGGGTTCTACGAGCAGTACTTC	CASSRVTGFYEQYF
-	TRBV11-2	-	TRBJ2-2	TGTGCCAGCAGCTTAGGGGTGGAAACCGGGGAGCTGTTTTTT	CASSLGVETGELFF
-	TRBV21-1	-	TRBJ2-5	TGTGCCAGCAGCACCACCGGGCAGCAAGAGACCCAGTACTTC	CASSTTGQQETQYF
-	TRBV7-2	-	TRBJ2-1	TGTGCCAGCAGCCTAGGGAGCCTCGTCGATGAGCAGTTCTTC	CASSLGSLVDEQFF
-	TRBV24-1	-	TRBJ2-6	TGTGCCACCAGTGATTTGGCTAGCTCTGGGGCCAACGTCCTGACTTTC	CATSDLASSGANVLTF
-	TRBV7-3	-	TRBJ1-1	TGTGCCAGCAGCTTAAAGGCCATCAGGAACACTGAAGCTTTCTTT	CASSLKAIRNTEAFF
few	TRBV24-1	-	TRBJ2-1	TGTGCCACCAGTGGGTGGGGCCAGCAAGCGGAGCAGTTCTTC	CATSGWGQQAEQFF
-	TRBV25-1	-	TRBJ2-4	TGTGCCAGCAGTCCGAAATACCCTGAAAACATTCAGTACTTC	CASSPKYPENIQYF
-	TRBV7-6	TRBD1	TRBJ2-7	TGTGCCAGCAGCTTAGTTCCGGGACAGGGGGAATCTTACGAGCAGTACTTC	CASSLVPGQGESYEQYF
-	TRBV2	-	TRBJ2-5	TGTGCCAGCATGAGGAGGGACCCGACCCAGTACTTC	CASMRRDPTQYF
-	TRBV3-1	TRBD1	TRBJ2-7	TGTGCCAGCAGCCACCCAGGGGGCTGGGACAGCTCCTACGAGCAGTACTTC	CASSHPGGWDSSYEQYF
few	TRBV20-1	TRBD2	TRBJ2-5	TGCAGTGCTTCGACTAGCGGGAGATCCCCAGAGACCCAGTACTTC	CSASTSGRSPETQYF
-	TRBV7-3	-	TRBJ2-1	TGTGCCAGCAGCCGGGACCCATCCTACAATGAGCAGTTCTTC	CASSRDPSYNEQFF
-	TRBV19	-	TRBJ2-1	TGTGCCAGTAGTATTGTCAGCACCAATGAGCAGTTCTTC	CASSIVSTNEQFF
-	TRBV20-1	TRBD2	TRBJ2-2	TGCAGTGCAAAGGCACCGACTAGCGGAAACGCGAACACCGGGGAGCTGTTTTTT	CSAKAPTSGNANTGELFF
-	TRBV5-1	-	TRBJ1-1	TGCGCCAGCAGCTTCGGCAGTATGAACACTGAAGCTTTCTTT	CASSFGSMNTEAFF
few	TRBV27	-	TRBJ2-2	TGTGCCAGCAGTTTAGGGGGGAGCTTAACCGGGGAGCTGTTTTTT	CASSLGGSLTGELFF
few	TRBV7-9	-	TRBJ2-5	TGTGCCAGCAGCTTAGGTAGTGTGCGTCTCGAAGAGACCCAGTACTTC	CASSLGSVRLEETQYF
-	TRBV12-3/TRBV12-4	TRBD2	TRBJ2-7	TGTGCCAGCAGTTTGAGAAGCGGGAGCCACGAGCAGTACTTC	CASSLRSGSHEQYF
many	TRBV6-6	-	TRBJ1-1	TGTGCCAGCAGCCTCGCCTACACTGAAGCTTTCTTT	CASSLAYTEAFF
few	TRBV9	-	TRBJ2-3	TGTGCCAGCAGCGTAGTTGGGGGCACAGATACGCAGTATTTT	CASSVVGGTDTQYF
few	TRBV7-2	-	TRBJ1-5	TGTGCCAGCAGCTTAGAGTATTGGGGGAATTCCAATCAGCCCCAGCATTTT	CASSLEYWGNSNQPQHF
-	TRBV12-3/TRBV12-4	-	TRBJ2-3	TGTGCCAGCAGTTTAGGCAGGGGAGCGACAGATACGCAGTATTTT	CASSLGRGATDTQYF
-	TRBV5-1	-	TRBJ2-7	TGCGCCAGCAGCTTGGCCACCCCGACGTTGATGGACGAGCAGTACTTC	CASSLATPTLMDEQYF
many	TRBV21-1	-	TRBJ2-3	TGTGCCAGCAGGGACACCGTAAAGTATTTT	CASRDTVKYF
many	TRBV7-9	TRBD1	TRBJ1-4	TGTGCCAGCAGCTCAGCGACAGGGTCGGTGTTTTTT	CASSSATGSVFF
-	TRBV18	-	TRBJ1-3	TGTGCCAGCTCACCACCTGGAAGGGTCCCTGGAAACACCATATATTTT	CASSPPGRVPGNTIYF
many	TRBV27	-	TRBJ1-6	TGTGCCAGCAGTTTCCTTGGTCGGGGTAGCTCCTATAATTCACCCCTCCACTTT	CASSFLGRGSSYNSPLHF
-	TRBV12-3/TRBV12-4	-	TRBJ2-7	TGTGCCAGCAGTTGGACAGTCCTCTACGAGCAGTACTTC	CASSWTVLYEQYF
few	TRBV7-9	TRBD1	TRBJ1-6	TGTGCCAGCGCCGGACAGGGGGGCTCCTATAATTCACCCCTCCACTTT	CASAGQGGSYNSPLHF
-	TRBV12-3/TRBV12-4	-	TRBJ1-4	TGTGCCAGCAGTTTATTCCGCATTCAGATAGGCGATGAAAAACTGTTTTTT	CASSLFRIQIGDEKLFF
few	TRBV7-8	-	TRBJ1-5	TGTGCCAGCAGCTTAGCACAAGATCAGCCCCAGCATTTT	CASSLAQDQPQHF
-	TRBV29-1	-	TRBJ2-3	TGCAGCGTCCGTAGGGATACGCAGTATTTT	CSVRRDTQYF
-	TRBV12-3/TRBV12-4	TRBD2	TRBJ2-1	TGTGCCAGCAGATCTAGCGGGAGGGTTAATGAGCAGTTCTTC	CASRSSGRVNEQFF
few	TRBV5-1	-	TRBJ2-1	TGCGCCAGCAGCTTGGTAGGACTAAATGAGCAGTTCTTC	CASSLVGLNEQFF
-	TRBV7-3	-	TRBJ2-2	TGTGCCTCTGCGGCTGGGAACACCGGGGAGCTGTTTTTT	CASAAGNTGELFF
-	TRBV7-2	-	TRBJ1-6	TGTGCCAGCAGCTTCGGCGGGAATAATTCACCCCTCCACTTT	CASSFGGNNSPLHF
few	TRBV21-1	-	TRBJ2-2	TGTGCCAGCAGCAAAGGCTTTCAGAACACCGGGGAGCTGTTTTTT	CASSKGFQNTGELFF
-	TRBV2	-	TRBJ2-7	TGTGCCAGCAGGGAGATCAGCTACGAGCAGTACTTC	CASREISYEQYF
-	TRBV3-1	-	TRBJ2-7	TGTGCCAGCAGCCAAGAAGAGTGGGTTTCCCTCTACGAGCAGTACTTC	CASSQEEWVSLYEQYF
-	TRBV11-3	-	TRBJ1-1	TGTGCCAGCAGCCCCAAGAACACTGAAGCTTTCTTT	CASSPKNTEAFF
few	TRBV3-1	TRBD1	TRBJ1-3	TGTGCCAGCAGCCTCGGACAGGGGACTGGAAACACCATATATTTT	CASSLGQGTGNTIYF
few	TRBV5-4	TRBD1	TRBJ1-6	TGTGCCAGCAGCTTAGACAGGGCTCATTCACCCCTCCACTTT	CASSLDRAHSPLHF
many	TRBV5-4	TRBD2	TRBJ2-3	TGTGCCAGCAGCTTGGGGTTAGCGGGGGGGCCAAGCACAGATACGCAGTATTTT	CASSLGLAGGPSTDTQYF
few	TRBV19	TRBD1	TRBJ2-2	TGTGCCAGTGAGGACAGGGGCCATACCGGGGAGCTGTTTTTT	CASEDRGHTGELFF
few	TRBV12-3/TRBV12-4	-	TRBJ1-1	TGTGCCAGCACCCTTTTTCAAACGAACACTGAAGCTTTCTTT	CASTLFQTNTEAFF
-	TRBV5-5	-	TRBJ2-6	TGTGCCAGCAGCTTGTACAGGGCCCCCTCTGGGGCCAACGTCCTGACTTTC	CASSLYRAPSGANVLTF
-	TRBV12-3/TRBV12-4	-	TRBJ2-6	TGTGCCAGCAGCCGAAACTCTGGGGCCAACGTCCTGACTTTC	CASSRNSGANVLTF
-	TRBV6-2/TRBV6-3	-	TRBJ2-7	TGTGCCAGCAGGAGGGTCGATCGGAGCTCCTACGAGCAGTACTTC	CASRRVDRSSYEQYF
many	TRBV20-1	-	TRBJ1-1	TGCAGTCCCCCGGGGAACACTGAAGCTTTCTTT	CSPPGNTEAFF
-	TRBV5-1	TRBD2	TRBJ2-5	TGCGCCAGCAGCTTTGCAGCGGGGGTCGAGACCCAGTACTTC	CASSFAAGVETQYF
-	TRBV5-1	-	TRBJ1-2	TGCGCCAGCAGCCGAGAAGGGACCTCGCCCGATGGCTACACCTTC	CASSREGTSPDGYTF
few	TRBV5-1	-	TRBJ2-1	TGCGCCAGCAGCTTGGAAATACTCTACAATGAGCAGTTCTTC	CASSLEILYNEQFF
-	TRBV2	TRBD2	TRBJ2-1	TGTGCCAGCATCCGACGACTAGCGGGACAGCGGTCGTACAATGAGCAGTTCTTC	CASIRRLAGQRSYNEQFF
-	TRBV24-1	-	TRBJ2-3	TGTGCCACCAGTGATTTGAGCGACAGCACAGATACGCAGTATTTT	CATSDLSDSTDTQYF